The 21 T cell receptor beta chains presented below share a single source sample, sequenced in a study of shared clonotypes between healthy human individuals (dated by TCRdb to about 2020). Library prep was done by the immunoSEQ multiplex PCR assay. This immuneACCESS table, as held by TCRdb, lists in-frame sequences with V and J called but not all clones. Of the missing ones, under half trace to an unresolved V gene in checked studies; the others have no known cause. In this sample the table shows about 2.2 million clones, around 93% of which occur a single time. In total, the top ten clones hold 1.5% to 2% of the sample. For the CD8 naive samples, CD45RO-negative cells were positively selected for CCR7, yielding a CD45RA+CCR7+ population from which TemRA cells were excluded. What was sequenced was naive CD8+ T cells from PBMCs. The sample's cell subset or site label, in plain terms: CD45RA+CCR7+. These receptors were obtained from a man between 18 and 35 years old in good health. Some clones in this sample may be carry-over from other donors' samples.

V is TRBV9 and J is TRBJ2-3; 8 nucleotides match TRBD2. The V and J ends lost 0 bases and 3 bases, in that order; junction bases with no gene match: 6. From germline, CDR1 is SGDLS and CDR2 YYNGEE. The CDR3 extends over 16 amino acids. In nucleotides, the CDR3 is TGTGCCAGCAGCGTAGCGGGGGGGATAAGGACAGATACGCAGTATTTT. Its protein product is CASSVAGGIRTDTQYF. The full variable domain, its missing parts supplied by reference TRBV9 and TRBJ2-3, is DSGVTQTPKHLITATGQRVTLRCSPRSGDLSVYWYQQSLDQGLQFLIQYYNGEERAKGNILERFSAQQFPDLHSELNLSSLELGDSALYFCASSVAGGIRTDTQYFGPGTRLTVL.

This clone was recorded many times. The chain is built from TRBV27 and TRBJ1-1; D uncertain. Germline loops: CDR1 MNHEY, CDR2 SMNVEV (reference sequence). Trimming took 5 bases from V and 11 from J, leaving 30 bases between them. The CDR3 consists of 17 residues. The CDR3 loop reads CASSPREFSVSGAGAFF. CDR3 in DNA: TGTGCCAGCAGTCCTCGGGAGTTTTCGGTATCGGGCGCGGGGGCTTTCTTT.

The chain is built from TRBV6-1 and TRBJ2-7; unclear D gene. In germline, CDR1 is MNHNS, CDR2 SASEGT. The V and J ends lost 3 bases and 2 bases respectively, with 8 bases between them. The CDR3 length is 13 residues. DNA of the CDR3: TGTGCCAGCAGTGAGGGGAATACCTACGAGCAGTACTTC. Amino acid sequence: CASSEGNTYEQYF.

This sequence joins TRBV4-1 and TRBJ2-7; the D is unclear. CDR1 and CDR2 (germline): MGHRA, YSYEKL. The CDR3 spans 16 residues. V lost 1 base, J lost 1 base, and 14 bases lay in between. CDR3 coding DNA: TGCGCCAGCAGCCAAGGTGCCAGTTTTTGGTCCTACGAGCAGTACTTC. Residues: CASSQGASFWSYEQYF.

The chain joins TRBV7-8 to TRBJ2-2; D may be TRBD1 (7 bases). The CDR3 spans 17 residues. Deletions cut 0 bases from V and 1 base from J, with 12 bases between. The germline gives CDR1 SGHVS, CDR2 FQNEAQ. The CDR3 nucleotides are TGTGCCAGCAGCTTAGCGGACTACAGGGGGAACACCGGGGAGCTGTTTTTT. Encoded protein: CASSLADYRGNTGELFF.

A single count supports this clone. The chain recombines TRBV6-5 with TRBJ2-7; 12 bases are shared with TRBD1. CDR1 and CDR2 from the germline V gene are MNHEY and SVGAGI. V was clipped by 4 bases and J by 6 bases; unmatched bases: 7. This CDR3 comprises 15 residues. The CDR3 nucleotides are TGTGCCAGCAGTTCCGGGACAGGGGGCTGGGGCGAGCAGTACTTC. Its protein product is CASSSGTGGWGEQYF.

The V call is TRBV29-1, the J call TRBJ2-1; D unclear. V was trimmed by 4 bases and J by 6 bases, leaving 10 bases between them. The CDR3 is 12 residues long. The V gene's germline CDR1 is SQVTM and CDR2 ANQGSEA. CDR3 sequence (DNA): TGCAGCGTTGGGCCATGGGGCAATGAGCAGTTCTTC. This translates into CSVGPWGNEQFF.

The genes are TRBV19 and TRBJ2-5, with a possible D match to TRBD1 (6 bases). CDR3 length: 14 residues. The germline V and J ends were trimmed by 3 bases and 5 bases, with 13 bases remaining between them. Germline V CDR1 and CDR2: LNHDA, SQIVND (reference sequence). CDR3 amino acids: CASSMVGALETQYF. The CDR3, as DNA: TGTGCCAGTAGTATGGTGGGGGCTCTGGAGACCCAGTACTTC.

The chain recombines TRBV7-3 with TRBJ2-1, with D hard to call. The germline gives CDR1 SGHTA, CDR2 FQGTGA. The CDR3 is 11 residues long. The germline V and J ends were trimmed by 5 bases and 6 bases, with 5 bases remaining between them. CDR3 bases: TGTGCCAGCAGCCGTACCAATGAGCAGTTCTTC. Amino acids: CASSRTNEQFF.

The chain carries TRBV29-1 and TRBJ2-5; D is ambiguous. V was trimmed by 3 bases and J by 6 bases, leaving 11 bases between them. Germline V gene lookup returns CDR1 SQVTM and CDR2 ANQGSEA. The CDR3 contains 12 residues. As DNA, the CDR3 is TGCAGCGTTGACACCCATCACCAGACCCAGTACTTC. This translates into CSVDTHHQTQYF.

This rearrangement joins TRBV7-9 to TRBJ2-3; TRBD1 matches 9 bases. The CDR3 runs to 14 residues. Germline trimming cut 5 bases from V and 4 bases from J; bases unmatched to any gene: 4. The V gene's germline CDR1 is SEHNR and CDR2 FQNEAQ (reference sequence). The CDR3 protein is CASSPWTGADTQYF. As DNA, the CDR3 is TGTGCCAGCAGCCCCTGGACAGGGGCAGATACGCAGTATTTT.

This chain joins TRBV6-5 and TRBJ1-3, with TRBD1 as a possible D gene (5 bases). Deletions cut 6 bases from V and 2 bases from J, with 11 bases between. The germline CDR1 and CDR2 sequences are MNHEY and SVGAGI. This CDR3 is built from 14 residues. The CDR3 coding sequence is TGTGCCAGCAGGAACCGGGGGACTGGAAACACCATATATTTT. It translates to CASRNRGTGNTIYF.

In this sample, this clone turned up once. This chain uses TRBV5-1 with TRBJ2-7; the match to TRBD2 covers 9 bases. CDR1 SGHRS and CDR2 YFSETQ come from the germline V gene. There are 14 residues in the CDR3. With V trimmed by 2 bases and J by 3 bases, 3 bases remained unmatched. CDR3 sequence: CASSFGTSSYEQYF. The CDR3, as DNA: TGCGCCAGCAGCTTTGGGACTAGCAGCTACGAGCAGTACTTC.

The V call is TRBV27, the J call TRBJ2-1; TRBD1 aligns across 7 bases. Trimming cost V 10 bases and J 4 bases; bases outside gene matches: 13. The V gene's germline CDR1 is MNHEY and CDR2 SMNVEV (reference sequence). CDR3 length equals 15 residues. The DNA of the CDR3 is TGTGCCACCTCAGACAGGGTCGGGATGTACAATGAGCAGTTCTTC. It specifies CATSDRVGMYNEQFF.

The V gene is TRBV9, the J gene TRBJ1-4, with D unresolved. Per the germline V gene, CDR1 is SGDLS and CDR2 is YYNGEE. This CDR3 has 15 amino acids. Trimming left V 3 bases short and J 7 bases short, with 16 bases between. DNA for the CDR3: TGTGCCAGCAGCGGAGGAGCTCTTATTGGTGAAAAACTGTTTTTT. Its translation: CASSGGALIGEKLFF.

The chain couples TRBV27 to TRBJ1-1; the D is unclear. Germline V gene data show CDR1 as MNHEY and CDR2 as SMNVEV (reference sequence). The CDR3 has 14 residues. V was clipped by 6 bases and J by 5 bases, with 16 bases between them. The CDR3 reads CASRPFGMWTEAFF. The CDR3 nucleotides are TGTGCCAGCAGGCCCTTCGGTATGTGGACTGAAGCTTTCTTT.

This rearrangement joins TRBV4-3 to TRBJ2-1; possible D gene TRBD2, 6 bases. This CDR3 has 15 amino acids. V was clipped by 4 bases and J by 6 bases, with 16 bases between them. CDR1 is LGHNA and CDR2 is YSLEER in the germline V gene. For the CDR3, the DNA is TGCGCCAGCAGCCCTTATCAGGGTAGCGGCAATGAGCAGTTCTTC. Amino acids: CASSPYQGSGNEQFF.

The chain is built from TRBV15 and TRBJ1-1, with no clear D. Germline values: CDR1 LNHNV, CDR2 YYDKDF (reference sequence). V dropped 7 bases and J dropped 0 bases, with 12 bases sitting between them. The CDR3 contains 14 residues. CDR3 sequence (DNA): TGTGCCACCACAGAGGGCCGGATGAACACTGAAGCTTTCTTT. It specifies CATTEGRMNTEAFF.

Details on this clone: A much more abundant neighbour one base away suggests this may be a read error. Other DNA sequences in this sample translate to the same CDR3. The chain's CDR3 is CASSFGYEQYF. CDR3 in DNA: TGTGCCAGCAGCTTCGGCTACGAGCAGTACTTC. The chain is built from TRBV13 and TRBJ2-7; no reliable D call. This CDR3 spans 11 amino acids. The V end lost 3 bases, the J end lost 3 bases, and 3 bases lay between the germline ends. Germline assignment: CDR1 PRHDT and CDR2 FYEKMQ (reference sequence).

This rearrangement joins TRBV19 to TRBJ2-3; D remains ambiguous. The ends were cut back, 3 bases at V and 2 bases at J, with 12 bases in the middle. The CDR3 has 15 residues. Germline V gene lookup returns CDR1 LNHDA and CDR2 SQIVND (reference sequence). CDR3 nucleotides: TGTGCCAGTAGTATCTGGCCGGCGGCCACAGATACGCAGTATTTT. Amino acid sequence: CASSIWPAATDTQYF.

The chain couples TRBV7-9 to TRBJ2-2; D is unresolved. The V end was cut by 5 bases, the J end by 5 bases, with 12 bases between. In germline, CDR1 is SEHNR, CDR2 FQNEAQ (reference sequence). This CDR3 has 14 residues. The CDR3 region is CASSPSLGTGELFF. CDR3 nucleotides: TGTGCCAGCAGCCCTTCCTTGGGAACCGGGGAGCTGTTTTTT. The whole variable domain, remainder taken from reference TRBV7-9 and TRBJ2-2, is DTGVSQNPRHKITKRGQNVTFRCDPISEHNRLYWYRQTLGQGPEFLTYFQNEAQLEKSRLLSDRFSAERPKGSFSTLEIQRTEQGDSAMYLCASSPSLGTGELFFGEGSRLTVL.